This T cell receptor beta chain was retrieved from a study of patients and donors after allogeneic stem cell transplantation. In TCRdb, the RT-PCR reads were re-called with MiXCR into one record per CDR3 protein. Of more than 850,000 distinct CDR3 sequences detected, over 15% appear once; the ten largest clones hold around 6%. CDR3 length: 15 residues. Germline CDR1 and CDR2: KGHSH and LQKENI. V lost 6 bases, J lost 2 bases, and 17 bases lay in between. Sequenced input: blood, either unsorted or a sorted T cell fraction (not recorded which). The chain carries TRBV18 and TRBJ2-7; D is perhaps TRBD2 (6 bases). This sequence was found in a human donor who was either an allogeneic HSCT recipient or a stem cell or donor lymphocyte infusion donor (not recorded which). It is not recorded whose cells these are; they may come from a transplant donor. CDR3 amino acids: CASSPLSSGPYEQYF. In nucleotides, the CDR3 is TGTGCCAGCTCCCCCCTGAGTAGCGGTCCCTACGAGCAGTACTTC.